A single sample gave rise to the 6 T cell receptor beta chains below, sequenced in a study of PD-1 blockade in classical Hodgkin lymphoma. The repertoire was sequenced with immunoSEQ multiplex PCR; TCRdb's copy has only in-frame clones and lacks some. The table includes 84,000 or so clones, around 90% detected once. Exposure to brentuximab vedotin varied, and each patient had relapsed following autologous stem cell transplantation. Material: peripheral blood mononuclear cells (PBMCs), obtained before the second cycle of nivolumab. The receptors shown here come from a human donor with classical Hodgkin lymphoma.

J is TRBJ2-2 and V is TRBV25-1, with TRBD1 identical over 8 bases. The CDR3 loop spans 17 amino acids. Germline V gene sequence: CDR1 MGHDK, CDR2 SYGVNS. Trimming removed 1 base from V and 5 bases from J; junction bases left unmatched: 9. The CDR3 DNA sequence: TGTGCCAGCAGTGAATTTCAGGGGGCGACCTTTACCGGGGAGCTGTTTTTT. This codes for CASSEFQGATFTGELFF.

The rearrangement uses TRBV30 and TRBJ1-1; TRBD1 might be the D (5 bases). Trimming took 0 bases from V and 4 from J, leaving 12 bases between them. Germline CDR1 reads GTSNPN; CDR2 reads SVGIG (reference sequence). This CDR3 has 14 amino acids. The CDR3 coding sequence is TGTGCCTGGAGTGTACGGGCGGGGGGCACTGAAGCTTTCTTT. Translated: CAWSVRAGGTEAFF.

This chain links TRBV10-1 with TRBJ2-5, with D possibly being TRBD2 (5 bases). CDR1 is WNHNN, CDR2 SYGVQD, per germline (reference sequence). This CDR3 is built from 13 residues. Trimming left V 3 bases short and J 5 bases short, with 10 bases between. The CDR3 here is CASSDSPGETQYF. In nucleotides, the CDR3 is TGCGCCAGCAGTGATTCCCCGGGGGAGACCCAGTACTTC.

The gene calls are TRBV28 and TRBJ2-2, with D unresolved. V lost 6 bases, J lost 9 bases, and 11 bases lay in between. CDR1 and CDR2 (germline): MDHEN, SYDVKM. The CDR3 is 12 amino acids. The CDR3 reads CASRGAGRELFF. DNA of the CDR3: TGTGCCAGCAGGGGCGCCGGTAGGGAGCTGTTTTTT.

V usage is TRBV6-5 and J usage is TRBJ1-5, with 12 bases that match TRBD1. V lost 5 bases to trimming and J lost 3 bases; unmatched junction nucleotides: 2. The CDR3 is made up of 15 amino acids. Germline assignment: CDR1 MNHEY and CDR2 SVGAGI. This CDR3 reads CASSGTGGINQPQHF. CDR3 DNA sequence: TGTGCCAGCAGTGGGACAGGGGGCATCAATCAGCCCCAGCATTTT.

In this sample, this clone turned up once. The chain joins TRBV30 to TRBJ2-1, with D possibly being TRBD1 or TRBD2 (5 bases each). Germline V gives CDR1 GTSNPN, CDR2 SVGIG (reference sequence). This CDR3 is built from 14 residues. Deletions cut 6 bases from V and 0 bases from J, with 12 bases between. CDR3 in amino acids: CACLGESSYNEQFF. CDR3 nucleotides: TGTGCCTGCCTAGGGGAGAGCTCCTACAATGAGCAGTTCTTC. Full variable domain (outside the CDR3, taken from reference TRBV30 and TRBJ2-1): SQTIHQWPATLVQPVGSPLSLECTVEGTSNPNLYWYRQAAGRGLQLLFYSVGIGQISSEVPQNLSASRPQDRQFILSSKKLLLSDSGFYLCACLGESSYNEQFFGPGTRLTVL.